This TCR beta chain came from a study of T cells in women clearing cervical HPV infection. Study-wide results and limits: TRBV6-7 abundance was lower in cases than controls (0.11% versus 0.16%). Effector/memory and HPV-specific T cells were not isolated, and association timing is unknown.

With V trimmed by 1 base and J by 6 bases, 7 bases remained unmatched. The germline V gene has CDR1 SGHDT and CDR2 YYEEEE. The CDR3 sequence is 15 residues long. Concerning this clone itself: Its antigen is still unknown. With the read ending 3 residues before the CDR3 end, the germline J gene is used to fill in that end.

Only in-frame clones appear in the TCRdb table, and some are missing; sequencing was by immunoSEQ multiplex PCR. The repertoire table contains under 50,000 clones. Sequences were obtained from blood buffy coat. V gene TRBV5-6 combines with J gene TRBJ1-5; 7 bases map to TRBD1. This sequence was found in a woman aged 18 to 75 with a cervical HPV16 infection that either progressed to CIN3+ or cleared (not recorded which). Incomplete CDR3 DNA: TGTGCCAGCAGCTTGAGTTCAGGGGGGTGTCAGCCC. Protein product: CASSLSSGGCQP. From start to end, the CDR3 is CASSLSSGGCQPQHF.